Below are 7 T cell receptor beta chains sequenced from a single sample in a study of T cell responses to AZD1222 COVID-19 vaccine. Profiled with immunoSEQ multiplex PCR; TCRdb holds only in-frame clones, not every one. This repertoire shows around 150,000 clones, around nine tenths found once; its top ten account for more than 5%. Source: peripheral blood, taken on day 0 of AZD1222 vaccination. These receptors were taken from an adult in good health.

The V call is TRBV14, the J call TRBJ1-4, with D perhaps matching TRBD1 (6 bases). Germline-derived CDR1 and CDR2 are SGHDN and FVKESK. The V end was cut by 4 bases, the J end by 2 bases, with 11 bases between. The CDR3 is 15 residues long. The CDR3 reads CASSRITGTNEKLFF. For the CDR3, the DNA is TGTGCCAGCAGCCGAATCACAGGGACTAATGAAAAACTGTTTTTT.

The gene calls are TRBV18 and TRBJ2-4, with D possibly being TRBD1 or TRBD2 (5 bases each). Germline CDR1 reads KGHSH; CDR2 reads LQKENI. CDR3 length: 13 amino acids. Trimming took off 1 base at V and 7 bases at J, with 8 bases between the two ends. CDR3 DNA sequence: TGTGCCAGCTCACCACGGGACGCGAACATTCAGTACTTC. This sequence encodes CASSPRDANIQYF. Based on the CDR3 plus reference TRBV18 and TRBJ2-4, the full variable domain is NAGVMQNPRHLVRRRGQEARLRCSPMKGHSHVYWYRQLPEEGLKFMVYLQKENIIDESGMPKERFSAEFPKEGPSILRIQQVVRGDSAAYFCASSPRDANIQYFGAGTRLSVL.

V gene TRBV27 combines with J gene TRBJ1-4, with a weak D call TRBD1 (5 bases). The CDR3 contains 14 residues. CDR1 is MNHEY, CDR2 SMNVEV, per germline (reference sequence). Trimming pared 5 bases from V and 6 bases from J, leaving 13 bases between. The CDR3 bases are TGTGCCAGCAGTACTTGGGGGGAGGATGAAAAACTGTTTTTT. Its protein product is CASSTWGEDEKLFF.

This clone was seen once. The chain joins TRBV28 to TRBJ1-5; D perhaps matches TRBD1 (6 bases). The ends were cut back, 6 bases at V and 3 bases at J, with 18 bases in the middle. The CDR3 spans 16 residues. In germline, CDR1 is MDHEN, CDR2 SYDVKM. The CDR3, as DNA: TGTGCCAGCAGAAAAAGACAGGAACGGACCAATCAGCCCCAGCATTTT. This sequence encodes CASRKRQERTNQPQHF.

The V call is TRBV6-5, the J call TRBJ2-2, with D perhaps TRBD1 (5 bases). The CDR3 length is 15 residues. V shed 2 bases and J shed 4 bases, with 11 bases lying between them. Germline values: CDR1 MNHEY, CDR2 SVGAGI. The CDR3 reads CASSYQGDGTGELFF. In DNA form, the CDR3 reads TGTGCCAGCAGTTACCAGGGCGACGGCACCGGGGAGCTGTTTTTT.

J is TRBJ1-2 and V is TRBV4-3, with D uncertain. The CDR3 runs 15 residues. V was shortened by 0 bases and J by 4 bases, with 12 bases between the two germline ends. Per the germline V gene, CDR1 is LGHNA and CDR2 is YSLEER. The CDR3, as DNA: TGCGCCAGCAGCCAAGAAGTGCGGGTATCCTATGGCTACACCTTC. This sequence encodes CASSQEVRVSYGYTF.

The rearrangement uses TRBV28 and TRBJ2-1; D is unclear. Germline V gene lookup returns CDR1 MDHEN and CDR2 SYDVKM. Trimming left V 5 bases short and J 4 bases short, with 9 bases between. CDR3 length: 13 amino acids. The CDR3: CASSPTRYNEQFF. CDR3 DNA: TGTGCCAGCAGTCCAACACGTTACAATGAGCAGTTCTTC.